The source of this TCR beta chain is a study of OX40 agonist ivuxolimab in advanced cancers. Study-level background: As their treatment, patients were administered ivuxolimab, an agonistic anti-OX40 (CD134) antibody. More than 35% of patients had received prior checkpoint inhibitor therapy.

CDR1 is WSHSY, CDR2 SAAADI, per germline. The ends were cut back, 3 bases at V and 0 bases at J, with 6 bases in the middle. This CDR3 is 14 amino acids long. This table comes from immunoSEQ multiplex PCR, and its TCRdb copy is limited to in-frame clones, with some not included. The repertoire holds about 73,000 clones, with more than 80% as singletons. General observations from the study: Partial responders dosed at 0.1-3.0 mg/kg displayed clonal expansion ranking among the lowest. Fewer expanded clones were found on average in CD4+ than in CD8+ T cells.

Comments on this clone: No antigen is known for it.

This receptor was identified in an adult with an advanced solid tumor such as melanoma, head and neck, liver or kidney cancer. The chain has TRBV10-2 and TRBJ1-3; D is unclear. This material consisted of CD4+ or CD8+ T cells sorted from blood, taken in a trial of the OX40 agonist ivuxolimab. The CDR3 bases are TGCGCCAGCAGTGAATCATACTCTGGAAACACCATATATTTT. As protein: CASSESYSGNTIYF.